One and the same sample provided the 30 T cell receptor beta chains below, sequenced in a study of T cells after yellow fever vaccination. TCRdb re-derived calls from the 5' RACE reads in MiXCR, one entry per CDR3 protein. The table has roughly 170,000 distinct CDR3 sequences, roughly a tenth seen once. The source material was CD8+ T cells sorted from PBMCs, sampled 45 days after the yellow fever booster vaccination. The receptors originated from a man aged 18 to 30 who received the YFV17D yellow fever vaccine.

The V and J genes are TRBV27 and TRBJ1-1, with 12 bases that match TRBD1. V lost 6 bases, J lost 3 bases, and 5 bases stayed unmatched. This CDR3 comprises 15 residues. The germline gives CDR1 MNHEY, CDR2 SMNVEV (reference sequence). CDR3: CASRQGQGAHTEAFF. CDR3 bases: TGTGCCAGCAGACAGGGACAGGGGGCGCACACTGAAGCTTTCTTT.

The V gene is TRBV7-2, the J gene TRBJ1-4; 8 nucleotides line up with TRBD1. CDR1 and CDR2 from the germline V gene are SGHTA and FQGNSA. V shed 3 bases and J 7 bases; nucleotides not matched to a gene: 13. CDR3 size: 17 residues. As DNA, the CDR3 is TGTGCCAGCAGCTTCCGGCACGGGACAGGCCTCAGTGAAAAACTGTTTTTT. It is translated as CASSFRHGTGLSEKLFF. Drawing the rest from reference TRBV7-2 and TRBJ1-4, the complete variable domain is GAGVSQSPSNKVTEKGKDVELRCDPISGHTALYWYRQSLGQGLEFLIYFQGNSAPDKSGLPSDRFSAERTGGSVSTLTIQRTQQEDSAVYLCASSFRHGTGLSEKLFFGSGTQLSVL.

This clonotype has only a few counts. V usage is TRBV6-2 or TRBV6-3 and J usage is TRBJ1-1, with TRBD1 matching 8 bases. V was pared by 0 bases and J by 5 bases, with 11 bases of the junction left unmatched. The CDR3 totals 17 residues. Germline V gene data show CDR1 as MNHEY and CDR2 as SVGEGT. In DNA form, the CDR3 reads TGTGCCAGCAGTTACTCACCCCCTAGACAGGGGCTTACTGAAGCTTTCTTT. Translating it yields CASSYSPPRQGLTEAFF.

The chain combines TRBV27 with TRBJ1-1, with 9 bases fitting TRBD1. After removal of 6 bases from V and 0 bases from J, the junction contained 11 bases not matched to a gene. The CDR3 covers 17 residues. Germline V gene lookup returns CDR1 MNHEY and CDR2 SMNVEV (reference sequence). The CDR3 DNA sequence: TGTGCCAGCAGCCCAACCTGGTGGACAGGGGTGAACACTGAAGCTTTCTTT. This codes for CASSPTWWTGVNTEAFF.

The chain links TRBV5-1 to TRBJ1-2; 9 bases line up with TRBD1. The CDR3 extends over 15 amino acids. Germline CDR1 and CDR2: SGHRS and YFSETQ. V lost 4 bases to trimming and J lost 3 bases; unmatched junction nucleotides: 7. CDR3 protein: CASSAGQGGDYGYTF. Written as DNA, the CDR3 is TGCGCCAGCAGCGCGGGACAGGGAGGGGACTATGGCTACACCTTC.

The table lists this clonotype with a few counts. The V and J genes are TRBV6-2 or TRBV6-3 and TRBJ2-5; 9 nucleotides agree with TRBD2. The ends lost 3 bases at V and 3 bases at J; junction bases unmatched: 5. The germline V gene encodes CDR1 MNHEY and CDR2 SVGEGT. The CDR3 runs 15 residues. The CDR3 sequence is CASSYPSGVKETQYF. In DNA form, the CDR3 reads TGTGCCAGCAGTTATCCTAGCGGGGTGAAAGAGACCCAGTACTTC.

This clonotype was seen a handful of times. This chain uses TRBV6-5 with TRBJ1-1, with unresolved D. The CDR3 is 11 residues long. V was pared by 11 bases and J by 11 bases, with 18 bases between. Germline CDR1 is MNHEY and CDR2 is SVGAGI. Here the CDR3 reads CASFLGTGAFF. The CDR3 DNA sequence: TGTGCCTCCTTCCTAGGAACTGGCGCTTTCTTT.

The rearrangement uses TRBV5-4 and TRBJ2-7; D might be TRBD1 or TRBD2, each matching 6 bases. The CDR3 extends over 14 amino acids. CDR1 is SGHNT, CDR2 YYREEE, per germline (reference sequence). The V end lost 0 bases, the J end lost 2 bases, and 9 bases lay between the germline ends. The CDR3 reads CASSLAGGTYEQYV. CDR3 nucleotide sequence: TGTGCCAGCAGCTTGGCCGGGGGCACCTACGAGCAGTACGTC.

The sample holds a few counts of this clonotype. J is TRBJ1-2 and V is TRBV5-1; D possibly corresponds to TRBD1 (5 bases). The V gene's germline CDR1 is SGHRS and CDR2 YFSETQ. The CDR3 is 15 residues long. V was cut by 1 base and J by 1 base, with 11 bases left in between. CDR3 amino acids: CASSLRDLDNYGYTF. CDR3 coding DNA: TGCGCCAGCAGCTTGAGGGACCTAGATAACTATGGCTACACCTTC.

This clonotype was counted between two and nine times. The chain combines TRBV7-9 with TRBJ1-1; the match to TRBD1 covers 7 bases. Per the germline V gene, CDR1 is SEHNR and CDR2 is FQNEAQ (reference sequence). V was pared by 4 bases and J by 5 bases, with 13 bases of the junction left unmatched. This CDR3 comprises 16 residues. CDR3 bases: TGTGCCAGCAGCTCAGACAGGGCGTTTGGGGGGACTGAAGCTTTCTTT. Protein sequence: CASSSDRAFGGTEAFF.

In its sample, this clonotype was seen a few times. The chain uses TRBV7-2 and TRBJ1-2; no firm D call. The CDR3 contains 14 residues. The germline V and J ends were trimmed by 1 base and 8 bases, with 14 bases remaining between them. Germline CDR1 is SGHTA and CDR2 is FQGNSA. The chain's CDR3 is CASSLGAALRGYTF. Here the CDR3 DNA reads TGTGCCAGCAGCTTAGGGGCCGCTCTAAGAGGCTACACCTTC.

The CDR3 DNA sequence: TGTGCCATCAGTGAGTCTGGCTGGGACGGACCCGGGGAGCTGTTTTTT. It yields the protein CAISESGWDGPGELFF. The chain employs TRBV10-3 and TRBJ2-2; D possibly matches TRBD1 or TRBD2 (5 bases each). This CDR3 has 16 residues. CDR1 ENHRY and CDR2 SYGVKD come from the germline V gene. The ends were cut back, 0 bases at V and 6 bases at J, with 14 bases in the middle.

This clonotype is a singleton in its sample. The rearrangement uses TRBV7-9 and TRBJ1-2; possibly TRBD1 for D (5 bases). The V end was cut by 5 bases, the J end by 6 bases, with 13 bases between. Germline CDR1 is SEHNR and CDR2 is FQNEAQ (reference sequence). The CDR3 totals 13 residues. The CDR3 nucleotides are TGTGCCAGCAGCCCGCGGGGGATGAATGGCTACACCTTC. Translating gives CASSPRGMNGYTF.

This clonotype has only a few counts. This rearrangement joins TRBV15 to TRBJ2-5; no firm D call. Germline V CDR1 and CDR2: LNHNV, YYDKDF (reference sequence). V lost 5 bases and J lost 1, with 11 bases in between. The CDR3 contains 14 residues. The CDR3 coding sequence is TGTGCCACCAGCGAGGTTCACACCCAAGAGACCCAGTACTTC. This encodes CATSEVHTQETQYF.

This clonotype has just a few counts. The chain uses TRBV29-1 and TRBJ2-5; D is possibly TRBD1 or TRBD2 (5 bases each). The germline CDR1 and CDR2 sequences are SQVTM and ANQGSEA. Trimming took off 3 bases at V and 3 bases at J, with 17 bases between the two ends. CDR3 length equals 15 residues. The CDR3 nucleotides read TGCAGCGTTGAGTTGGTGGGGACCCAAAAAGAGACCCAGTACTTC. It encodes CSVELVGTQKETQYF.

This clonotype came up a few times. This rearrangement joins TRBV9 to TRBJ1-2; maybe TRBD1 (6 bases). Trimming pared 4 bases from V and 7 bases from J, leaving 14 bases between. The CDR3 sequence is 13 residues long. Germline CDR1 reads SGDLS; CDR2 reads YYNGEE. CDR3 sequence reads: CASSTTDSFGYTF. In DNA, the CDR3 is TGTGCCAGCAGCACGACGGACAGCTTTGGCTACACCTTC.

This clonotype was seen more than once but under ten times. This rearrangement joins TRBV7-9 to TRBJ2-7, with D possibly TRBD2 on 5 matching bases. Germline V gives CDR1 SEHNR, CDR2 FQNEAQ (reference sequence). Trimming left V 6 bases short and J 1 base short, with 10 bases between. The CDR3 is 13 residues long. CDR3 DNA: TGTGCCAGCAGTCCGGGAATGTCCTACGAGCAGTACTTC. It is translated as CASSPGMSYEQYF.

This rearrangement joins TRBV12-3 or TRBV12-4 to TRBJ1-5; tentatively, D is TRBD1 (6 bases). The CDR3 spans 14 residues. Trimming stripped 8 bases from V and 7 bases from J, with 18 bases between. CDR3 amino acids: CASSNPGAGQPQHF. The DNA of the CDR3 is TGTGCCAGCTCTAATCCAGGGGCTGGGCAGCCCCAGCATTTT.

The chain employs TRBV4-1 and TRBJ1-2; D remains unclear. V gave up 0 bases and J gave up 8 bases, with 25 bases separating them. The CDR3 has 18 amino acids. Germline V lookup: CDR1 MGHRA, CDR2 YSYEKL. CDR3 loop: CASSQDRIANDDPRGYTF. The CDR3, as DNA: TGCGCCAGCAGCCAAGATCGAATAGCTAACGACGACCCACGGGGCTACACCTTC.

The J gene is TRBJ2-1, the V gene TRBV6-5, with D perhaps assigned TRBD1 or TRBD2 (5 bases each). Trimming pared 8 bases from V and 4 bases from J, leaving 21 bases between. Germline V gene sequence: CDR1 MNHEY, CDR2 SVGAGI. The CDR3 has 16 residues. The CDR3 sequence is CASGQAASRDYNEQFF. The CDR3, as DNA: TGTGCCAGCGGCCAGGCGGCTAGCAGGGATTACAATGAGCAGTTCTTC.

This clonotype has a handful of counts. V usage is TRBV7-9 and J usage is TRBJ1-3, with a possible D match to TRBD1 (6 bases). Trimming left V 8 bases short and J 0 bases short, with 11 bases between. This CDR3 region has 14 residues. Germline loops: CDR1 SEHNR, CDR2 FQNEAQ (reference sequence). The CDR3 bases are TGTGCCAGCGCGAACAGGGACTCTGGAAACACCATATATTTT. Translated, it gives CASANRDSGNTIYF.

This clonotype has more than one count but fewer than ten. CDR3: CASSSVASGELFF. The CDR3 nucleotides read TGTGCCAGCAGCTCTGTAGCATCCGGGGAGCTGTTTTTT. This chain joins TRBV11-2 and TRBJ2-2; D is ambiguous. CDR1 and CDR2 from the germline V gene are SGHAT and FQNNGV. The V end lost 4 bases, the J end lost 6 bases, and 9 bases lay between the germline ends. The CDR3 spans 13 residues.

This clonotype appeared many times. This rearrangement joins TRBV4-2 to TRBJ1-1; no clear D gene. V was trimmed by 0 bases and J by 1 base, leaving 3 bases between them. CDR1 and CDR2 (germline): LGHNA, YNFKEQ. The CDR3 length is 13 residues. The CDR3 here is CASSQDRNTEAFF. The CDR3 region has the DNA TGTGCCAGCAGCCAAGACAGGAACACTGAAGCTTTCTTT.

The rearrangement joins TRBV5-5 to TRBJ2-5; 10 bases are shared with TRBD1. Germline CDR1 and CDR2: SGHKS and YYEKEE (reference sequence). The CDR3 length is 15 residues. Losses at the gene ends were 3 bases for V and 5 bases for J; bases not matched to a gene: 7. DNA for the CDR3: TGTGCCAGCAGCTCTTGGGACAGGGGCAGGGAGACCCAGTACTTC. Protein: CASSSWDRGRETQYF.

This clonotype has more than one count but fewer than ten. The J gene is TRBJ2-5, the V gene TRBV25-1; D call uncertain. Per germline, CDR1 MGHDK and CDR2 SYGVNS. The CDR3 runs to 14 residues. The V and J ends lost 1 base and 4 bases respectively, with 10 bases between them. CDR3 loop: CASSESVLRETQYF. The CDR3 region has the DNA TGTGCCAGCAGTGAATCGGTCCTTCGAGAGACCCAGTACTTC.

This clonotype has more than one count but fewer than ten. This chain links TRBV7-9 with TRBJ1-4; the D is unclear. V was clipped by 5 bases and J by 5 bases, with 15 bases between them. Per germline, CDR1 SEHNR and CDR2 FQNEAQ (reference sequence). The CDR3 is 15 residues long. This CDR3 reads CASSAAVNSNEKLFF. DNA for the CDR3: TGTGCCAGCAGCGCCGCGGTTAATAGCAATGAAAAACTGTTTTTT.

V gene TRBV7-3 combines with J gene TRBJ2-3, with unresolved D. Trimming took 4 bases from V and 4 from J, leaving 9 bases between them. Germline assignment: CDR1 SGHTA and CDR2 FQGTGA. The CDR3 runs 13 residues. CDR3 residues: CASSWLLADTQYF. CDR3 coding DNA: TGTGCCAGCAGCTGGTTGTTGGCAGATACGCAGTATTTT.

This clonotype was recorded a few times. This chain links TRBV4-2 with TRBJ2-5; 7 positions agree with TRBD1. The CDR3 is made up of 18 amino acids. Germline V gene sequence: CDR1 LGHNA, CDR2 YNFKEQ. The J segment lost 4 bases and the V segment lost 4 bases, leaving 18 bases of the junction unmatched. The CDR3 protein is CASSPGTAVFPVVETQYF. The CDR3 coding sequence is TGTGCCAGCAGCCCAGGGACAGCAGTCTTCCCGGTGGTAGAGACCCAGTACTTC.

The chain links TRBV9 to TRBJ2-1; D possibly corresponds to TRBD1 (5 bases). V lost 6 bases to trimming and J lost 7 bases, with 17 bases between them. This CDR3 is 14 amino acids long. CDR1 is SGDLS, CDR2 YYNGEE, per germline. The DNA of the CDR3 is TGTGCCAGCACCCAAGGGGTTACGGCAAATGAGCAGTTCTTC. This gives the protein CASTQGVTANEQFF.

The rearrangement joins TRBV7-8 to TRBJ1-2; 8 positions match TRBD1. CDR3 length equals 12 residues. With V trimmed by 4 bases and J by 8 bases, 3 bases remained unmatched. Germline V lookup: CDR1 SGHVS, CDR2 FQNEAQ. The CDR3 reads CASSSGDRGYTF. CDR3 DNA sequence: TGTGCCAGCAGCTCGGGGGACAGGGGCTACACCTTC.